These 15 T cell receptor beta chains were sequenced from one sample in a study of T cells in Graves' hyperthyroidism and ophthalmopathy. Amplified regions were TCR beta CDR3 sequences from RNA transcripts. RT-PCR in the first round (using the HTBI primer set) targeted the TCR CDR3. TCRdb re-derived calls from the multiplex PCR reads in MiXCR, one entry per CDR3 protein. Altogether under 250,000 distinct CDR3 sequences are present, approximately 23% being singletons, with the ten largest covering 30% to 40%. Material: blood. These receptors were obtained from a woman in her thirties or forties with Graves' ophthalmopathy.

The chain is built from TRBV24-1 and TRBJ2-2; D gene unclear. Trimming shortened V by 4 bases and J by 2 bases, and 10 bases separated the two germline ends. The CDR3 has 15 residues. Looked up from germline, CDR1 is KGHDR and CDR2 is SFDVKD. CDR3 DNA: TGTGCCACCAGTGAACCGACGGGCAACACCGGGGAGCTGTTTTTT. Amino acid sequence: CATSEPTGNTGELFF.

This clonotype was counted at least ten times. The V gene is TRBV5-1, the J gene TRBJ2-2, with a possible D match to TRBD2 (6 bases). Germline CDR1 SGHRS, CDR2 YFSETQ. This CDR3 is built from 15 residues. With 0 bases removed from V and 4 bases from J, the gap between germline ends came to 10 bases. DNA of the CDR3: TGCGCCAGCAGCTTGGCCGGGAGAGGCACCGGGGAGCTGTTTTTT. It specifies CASSLAGRGTGELFF.

The chain uses TRBV4-3 and TRBJ2-5; tentatively, D is TRBD1 (5 bases). Trimming left V 0 bases short and J 4 bases short, with 15 bases between. Germline assignment: CDR1 LGHNA and CDR2 YSLEER. The CDR3 has 16 amino acids. CDR3 sequence: CASSQEKGRWGETQYF. The CDR3, as DNA: TGCGCCAGCAGCCAAGAAAAGGGGCGCTGGGGAGAGACCCAGTACTTC.

The J gene is TRBJ1-1, the V gene TRBV20-1; the D is unclear. Trimming took off 4 bases at V and 4 bases at J, with 10 bases between the two ends. The germline V gene has CDR1 DFQATT and CDR2 SNEGSKA (reference sequence). There are 12 residues in the CDR3. CDR3 in amino acids: CSATPFSTEAFF. The CDR3 nucleotides are TGCAGTGCTACCCCATTTTCCACTGAAGCTTTCTTT.

This clonotype was observed many times. This chain links TRBV27 with TRBJ1-1, with TRBD1 as a possible D gene (5 bases). The germline V gene encodes CDR1 MNHEY and CDR2 SMNVEV (reference sequence). This CDR3 is built from 15 residues. Trimming left V 4 bases short and J 2 bases short, with 14 bases between. The CDR3 nucleotides are TGTGCCAGCAGTTCGCCCACAAGGGGCAACACTGAAGCTTTCTTT. It translates to CASSSPTRGNTEAFF.

This chain joins TRBV20-1 and TRBJ1-1; D is unresolved. The germline V gene has CDR1 DFQATT and CDR2 SNEGSKA (reference sequence). The CDR3 loop spans 10 amino acids. The V end lost 7 bases, the J end lost 11 bases, and 14 bases lay between the germline ends. Here the CDR3 DNA reads TGCAGTGTTGTACGGCAGGACGCTTTCTTT. Translation gives CSVVRQDAFF.

This clonotype was observed at least ten times. The chain is built from TRBV14 and TRBJ1-6; tentatively, D is TRBD1 (6 bases). Trimming pared 0 bases from V and 8 bases from J, leaving 11 bases between. CDR1 is SGHDN and CDR2 is FVKESK in the germline V gene. The CDR3 runs to 15 residues. CDR3 DNA: TGTGCCAGCAGCCAAGATACAGGGAGTTATTCACCCCTCCACTTT. The encoded protein is CASSQDTGSYSPLHF.

Ten or more counts support this clonotype. A much bigger clone sits one base away, suggesting this may be a read error. V gene TRBV7-2 combines with J gene TRBJ2-5; the D gene is possibly TRBD1 (8 bases). CDR1 and CDR2 (germline): SGHTA, FQGNSA. The CDR3 has 14 amino acids. CDR3 loop: CASSFDRGGEIQYF. CDR3 bases: TGTGCCAGCAGCTTCGACAGGGGAGGGGAGATCCAGTACTTC.

J is TRBJ2-7 and V is TRBV28; 9 nucleotides align to TRBD2. Per germline, CDR1 MDHEN and CDR2 SYDVKM. The CDR3 has 16 residues. DNA of the CDR3: TGTCCTCCAGGACTAGCGTTACACCCCCAAATATACGAGCAGTACTTC. Its protein is CPPGLALHPQIYEQYF.

This clonotype came up many times. The rearrangement uses TRBV5-1 and TRBJ2-7; 7 positions match TRBD2. With V trimmed by 0 bases and J by 5 bases, 2 bases remained unmatched. The CDR3 length is 13 residues. Germline assignment: CDR1 SGHRS and CDR2 YFSETQ. In nucleotides, the CDR3 is TGCGCCAGCAGCTTGGCGGGGGGAGACGAGCAGTACTTC. Translating gives CASSLAGGDEQYF.

For the CDR3, the DNA is TGTGCCAGCAGTGTAGACAGGGGGCAAGAAGAGACCCAGTACTTC. Translating gives CASSVDRGQEETQYF. This chain uses TRBV12-3 or TRBV12-4 with TRBJ2-5; 10 nucleotides agree with TRBD1. The CDR3 has 15 amino acids. V gave up 5 bases and J gave up 3 bases; unmatched junction bases: 6.

This clonotype showed up just a few times. The V and J genes are TRBV12-3 or TRBV12-4 and TRBJ2-7, with 11 positions matching TRBD1. With 8 bases clipped from V and 5 bases from J, the junction kept 5 bases outside the gene matches. The CDR3 consists of 13 residues. Written as DNA, the CDR3 is TGTGCCAGCCGGGACAGGGGGATCGACGAGCAGTACTTC. Translated, it gives CASRDRGIDEQYF.

Only a few counts were recorded for this clonotype. The chain employs TRBV6-1 and TRBJ1-1; D is possibly TRBD1 (5 bases). Trimming removed 4 bases from V and 3 bases from J, with 9 bases in between. Germline assignment: CDR1 MNHNS and CDR2 SASEGT. The CDR3 has 13 amino acids. This CDR3 reads CASSGRGDTEAFF. The CDR3 DNA sequence: TGTGCCAGCAGTGGACGGGGGGACACTGAAGCTTTCTTT.

This clonotype was counted at least ten times. The chain carries TRBV20-1 and TRBJ2-7; TRBD1 matches 11 bases. This CDR3 contains 14 residues. CDR1 and CDR2 from the germline V gene are DFQATT and SNEGSKA (reference sequence). Here the CDR3 DNA reads TGCAGCGGTACGCGGGACAGGGGGTCTTGGGAGCAGTACTTC. Translating gives CSGTRDRGSWEQYF.

This clonotype was observed at least ten times. V is TRBV28 and J is TRBJ2-7; D might be TRBD2 (6 bases). The CDR3 is made up of 15 amino acids. Trimming removed 3 bases at V and 0 bases at J, with 12 bases between. CDR1 and CDR2 from the germline V gene are MDHEN and SYDVKM. As DNA, the CDR3 is TGTGCCAGCAGTTTCGGAGGGGACCGCTCCTACGAGCAGTACTTC. Its translation is CASSFGGDRSYEQYF. The variable domain in full, with the rest retrieved from reference TRBV28 and TRBJ2-7, is DVKVTQSSRYLVKRTGEKVFLECVQDMDHENMFWYRQDPGLGLRLIYFSYDVKMKEKGDIPEGYSVSREKKERFSLILESASTNQTSMYLCASSFGGDRSYEQYFGPGTRLTVT.